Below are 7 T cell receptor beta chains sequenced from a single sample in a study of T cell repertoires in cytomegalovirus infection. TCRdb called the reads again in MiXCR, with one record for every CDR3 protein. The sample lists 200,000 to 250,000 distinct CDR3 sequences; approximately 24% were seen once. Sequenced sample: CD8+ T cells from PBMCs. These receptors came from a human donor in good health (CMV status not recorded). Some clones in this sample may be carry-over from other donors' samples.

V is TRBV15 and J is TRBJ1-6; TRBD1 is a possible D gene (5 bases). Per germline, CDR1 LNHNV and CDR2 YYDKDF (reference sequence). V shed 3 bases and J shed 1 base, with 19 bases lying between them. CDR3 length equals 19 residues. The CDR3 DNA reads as TGTGCCACCAGCAGCCCAACGGCGGCAGGGCTTTCCTATAATTCACCCCTCCACTTT. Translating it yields CATSSPTAAGLSYNSPLHF.

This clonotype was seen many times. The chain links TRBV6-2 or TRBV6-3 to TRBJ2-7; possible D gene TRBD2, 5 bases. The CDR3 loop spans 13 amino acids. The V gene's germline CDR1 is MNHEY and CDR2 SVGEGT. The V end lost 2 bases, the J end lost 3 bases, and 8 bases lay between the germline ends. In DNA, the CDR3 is TGTGCCAGCAGTTACCTAGGGAGCTACGAGCAGTACTTC. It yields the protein CASSYLGSYEQYF.

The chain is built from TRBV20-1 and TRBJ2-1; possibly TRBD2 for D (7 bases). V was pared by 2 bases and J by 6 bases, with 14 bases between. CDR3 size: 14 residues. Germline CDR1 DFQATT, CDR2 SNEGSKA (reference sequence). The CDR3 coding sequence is TGCAGTGCTAGATTGGGGGGGCTGGCCAATGAGCAGTTCTTC. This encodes CSARLGGLANEQFF.

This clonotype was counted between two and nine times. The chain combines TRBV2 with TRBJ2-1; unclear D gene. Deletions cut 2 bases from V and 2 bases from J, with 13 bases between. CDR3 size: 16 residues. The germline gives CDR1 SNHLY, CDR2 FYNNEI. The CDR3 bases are TGTGCCAGCAGTGAAATAGGGCTGCGCCCCTACAATGAGCAGTTCTTC. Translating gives CASSEIGLRPYNEQFF.

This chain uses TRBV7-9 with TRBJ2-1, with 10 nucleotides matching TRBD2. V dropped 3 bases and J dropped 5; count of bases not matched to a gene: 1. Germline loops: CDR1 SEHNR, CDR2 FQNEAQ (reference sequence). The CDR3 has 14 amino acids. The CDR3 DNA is TGTGCCAGCAGCTTGGGGACTAGCGACAATGAGCAGTTCTTC. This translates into CASSLGTSDNEQFF.

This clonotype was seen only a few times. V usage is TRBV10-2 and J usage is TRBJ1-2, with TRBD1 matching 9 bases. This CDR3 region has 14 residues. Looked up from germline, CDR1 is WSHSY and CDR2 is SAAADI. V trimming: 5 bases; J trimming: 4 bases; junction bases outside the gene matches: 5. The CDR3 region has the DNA TGCGCCAGCAGTACAGGGGGCGAGTCCTATGGCTACACCTTC. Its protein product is CASSTGGESYGYTF.

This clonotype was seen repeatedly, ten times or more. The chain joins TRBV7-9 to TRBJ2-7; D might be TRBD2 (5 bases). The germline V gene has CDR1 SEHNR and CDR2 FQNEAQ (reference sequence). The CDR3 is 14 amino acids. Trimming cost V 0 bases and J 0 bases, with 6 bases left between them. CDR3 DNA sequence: TGTGCCAGCAGCTTAGCGGAGGCCTCCTACGAGCAGTACTTC. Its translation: CASSLAEASYEQYF.